The sequence of this T cell receptor (beta chain) was determined in a study of shared clonotypes between healthy human individuals. This clone was recorded only once. This CDR3 is also generated by other DNA sequences in the sample. Libraries were prepared by immunoSEQ multiplex PCR; TCRdb keeps only in-frame clonotypes and omits some of them. The sample records roughly 1 million clones, approximately 76% being singletons. The sequenced sample consisted of memory CD4+ T cells sorted from blood. Subset meaning: CD45RA-negative fraction. The sequence came from a man aged 18 to 29 in good health.

The CDR3 nucleotides are TGTGCCAGCAGTTACTCAGGGACAGCGAATTCACCCCTCCACTTT. This codes for CASSYSGTANSPLHF. The chain is built from TRBV6-6 and TRBJ1-6; 7 nucleotides line up with TRBD1. CDR1 and CDR2 from the germline V gene are MNHNY and SVGAGI (reference sequence). The CDR3 runs to 15 residues. Losses at the gene ends were 0 bases for V and 7 bases for J; bases not matched to a gene: 3.